One T cell receptor beta chain is described in this entry. Produced via immunoSEQ multiplex PCR; TCRdb's table is partial and in-frame only. The data hold tens of thousands of clones, with roughly 88% observed a single time. The data are from a study of blood T cell repertoires in COVID-19. The sequenced sample consisted of peripheral blood. The sequence came from a human donor in a cohort sampled during active COVID-19.

The CDR3 here is CASSVGLAGAYNEQFF. The CDR3 DNA sequence: TGTGCCAGCAGTGTAGGGCTAGCGGGTGCCTACAATGAGCAGTTCTTC. V is TRBV25-1 and J is TRBJ2-1; TRBD2 matches 8 bases. J gave up 2 bases and V 4 bases, and 7 bases lay outside the gene matches. Germline V lookup: CDR1 MGHDK, CDR2 SYGVNS. CDR3 length: 16 residues.